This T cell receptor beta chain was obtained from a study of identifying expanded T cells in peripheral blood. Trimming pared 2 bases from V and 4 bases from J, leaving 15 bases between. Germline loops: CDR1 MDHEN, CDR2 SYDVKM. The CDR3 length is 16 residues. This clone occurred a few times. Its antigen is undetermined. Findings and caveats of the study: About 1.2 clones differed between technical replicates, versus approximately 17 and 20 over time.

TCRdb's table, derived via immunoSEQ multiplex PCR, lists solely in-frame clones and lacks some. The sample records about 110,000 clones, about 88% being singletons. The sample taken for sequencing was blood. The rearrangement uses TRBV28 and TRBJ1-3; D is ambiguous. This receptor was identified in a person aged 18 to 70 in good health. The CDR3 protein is CASSLRSVPLGNTIYF. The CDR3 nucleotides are TGTGCCAGCAGTTTACGGTCAGTCCCCTTGGGAAACACCATATATTTT.